This TCR beta chain was observed in a study of T cells in Graves' hyperthyroidism and ophthalmopathy (dated by TCRdb to the late 2010s). In terms of the full investigation: Peripheral blood was collected at initial diagnosis, before any treatment. To identify distinguishing TCR V-J signatures, a discovery cohort of 95 to 100 patients was used, comprising roughly 45 with Graves' ophthalmopathy and about 59 with stable Graves' hyperthyroidism. Prospective prediction of ophthalmopathy was tested in an independent validation cohort consisting of 18 hyperthyroidism patients and some 16 patients who later progressed to ophthalmopathy. For training and testing, the 100 patients in the discovery cohort were randomly divided in a 7:3 ratio. In addition, the study compared T-cell repertoires in thyroid tissue and in blood from roughly six Graves' hyperthyroidism patients. After sampling, hyperthyroidism patients received methimazole starting at 30 mg daily, and ophthalmopathy patients received high-dose intravenous methylprednisolone. The paper reports TCR Vbeta CDR3 sequencing of some 140 peripheral blood samples: approximately 43 ophthalmopathy, roughly 80 hyperthyroidism and about 17 progressor patients.

At least ten counts were recorded for this clonotype. Its specific antigen is unknown. Base qualities were left out, and no much larger clone turns up one base away. The CDR3 runs 16 residues from the cysteine to the phenylalanine. Of the read, only the CDR3 DNA is kept; its 48 bases are in frame from base 1. V is clipped by 3 bases and J by 7 bases, and the sequence between their germline boundaries is 18 bases long. The paper's findings and limits, for the study overall: During validation, the model predicted progression to ophthalmopathy a median of about 6.3 months ahead of onset, with roughly 65% sensitivity and roughly 75% specificity. Sample size was not statistically predetermined, and investigators were not blinded to group allocation. Blood samples also contained most of the expanded thyroid clonotypes (frequency above 0.001), which suggests that blood repertoires may reflect thyroid immune responses. In cross-validation, a model built on a 13 V-J signature told ophthalmopathy apart from stable hyperthyroidism with 85% to 90% sensitivity and roughly 81% specificity, and in testing the same model reached 80%/75%.

Stable Graves' hyperthyroidism was defined as no progression to ophthalmopathy during 18 months of follow-up. Hyperthyroidism patients were newly diagnosed, had a disease duration of under 2 months, and were aged 18 to 65 years. Exclusion was applied to patients with uncontrolled infections, other autoimmune diseases, pregnancy or lactation. Diagnoses were based on clinical symptoms, serum thyroxine and TRAb, thyroid ultrasound and orbital computed tomography. Ficoll-Paque density gradient centrifugation was used to isolate PBMCs from 8 to 10 ml of fresh peripheral blood. Total RNA was extracted with Trizol reagent, and quality was checked on an Agilent 2100 Bioanalyzer. The TCR beta CDR3 regions were amplified from RNA transcripts. The TCR CDR3 was subjected to a first round of RT-PCR using the HTBI primer set and the Qiagen OneStep RT-PCR kit. Libraries were constructed in a second round of multiplex PCR, after which size selection and purification were performed. Paired-end sequencing of the libraries was performed with 100 bp reads on an Illumina HiSeq2000. On the authors' methods: SOAPnuke was used to process the raw data, removing reads that contained adapters or uncalled bases, had a mean Phred below 15, or lacked an exact match to the constant primer or identifier. COPE v1.2.5 was used to merge the high-quality paired reads, and each unique nucleotide sequence was defined as a clonotype. MiTCR v1.1 was used to align clonotypes to the IMGT TRBV, TRBD and TRBJ reference segments. The analysis included only V-J combinations with a frequency above 0.0001, which together covered 99% to 99.2% of the repertoires. The TCS score was defined as the ratio of F50 (clonal expansion) to E x V (chaos), calculated using BLOSUM62-based TCRdist between CDR3 peptides within each V-J. Welch's t-statistics and random forest reduced roughly 530 V-J features to about 13, which were used in a naive Bayes classifier (R e1071). TCRdb itself trimmed the public reads at Q25 with fastp, ran MiXCR and retained productive beta chains. Every distinct CDR3 protein forms one entry, paired with its most common genes and DNA. Clone size and V and J calls follow TCRdb, not the original study. Recorded for this sample are fewer than 550,000 distinct CDR3 sequences; around a sixth of them occurred a single time. The ten most abundant clones make up about 7.7% of the sample.

The clonotype comes from a young woman with Graves' hyperthyroidism. Sequencing input: blood. In this chain, TRBV12-3 or TRBV12-4 is recombined with TRBJ1-4; TRBD1 is possibly the D segment (6 matching bases). The nucleotide sequence is given as TGTGCCAGCAGTTTGGCCCTAGGGGGATACCCTGAAAAACTGTTTTTT. It is translated as CASSLALGGYPEKLFF.